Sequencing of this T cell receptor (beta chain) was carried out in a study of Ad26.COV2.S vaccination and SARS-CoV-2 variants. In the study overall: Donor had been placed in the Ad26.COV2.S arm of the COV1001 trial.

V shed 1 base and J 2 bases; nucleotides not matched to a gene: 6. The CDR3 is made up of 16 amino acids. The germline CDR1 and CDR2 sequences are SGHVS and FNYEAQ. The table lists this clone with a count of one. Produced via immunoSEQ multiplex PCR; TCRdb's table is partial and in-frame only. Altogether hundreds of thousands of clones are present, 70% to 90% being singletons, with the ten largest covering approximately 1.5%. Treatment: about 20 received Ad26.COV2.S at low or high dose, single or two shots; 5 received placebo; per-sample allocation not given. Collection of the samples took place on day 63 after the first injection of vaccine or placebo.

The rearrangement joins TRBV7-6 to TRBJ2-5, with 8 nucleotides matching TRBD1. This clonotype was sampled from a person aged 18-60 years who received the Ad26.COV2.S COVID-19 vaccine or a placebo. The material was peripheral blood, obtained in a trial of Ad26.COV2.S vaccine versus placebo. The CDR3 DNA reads TGTGCCAGCAGCTTAGGGATGAGGACAGGGCAAGAGACCCAGTACTTC. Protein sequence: CASSLGMRTGQETQYF.